Shown below are 21 T cell receptor beta chains from a single sample sequenced in a study of T cell responses to AZD1222 COVID-19 vaccine. Using immunoSEQ multiplex PCR, the repertoire was profiled, and TCRdb retains in-frame clones only, with some absent. The sample holds 150,000 to 160,000 clones, roughly nine tenths seen once. The sequenced sample was peripheral blood, obtained on day 0 of AZD1222 vaccination. Receptors were obtained from an adult in good health.

The rearrangement links TRBV21-1 to TRBJ2-3; the table's D call, TRBD2, was not checked against the DNA. TRBV21-1 is annotated as a pseudogene. CDR3 length: 14 residues. In DNA, the CDR3 is TGTGCCAGCAGCAGCCCGACTAGACCGGATACGCAGTATTTT. It encodes CASSSPTRPDTQYF.

The J gene is TRBJ2-2, the V gene TRBV20-1; D might be TRBD2 (5 bases). In germline, CDR1 is DFQATT, CDR2 SNEGSKA (reference sequence). V was cut by 3 bases and J by 3 bases, with 26 bases left in between. This CDR3 has 19 residues. Written as DNA, the CDR3 is TGCAGTGCTAGTTTGGTCGGAAGCGGCGAATCCTCTTACACCGGGGAGCTGTTTTTT. Amino acids: CSASLVGSGESSYTGELFF.

This clone was recorded only once. This chain uses TRBV5-4 with TRBJ1-2; D may be TRBD1 (5 bases). V was cut by 5 bases and J by 6 bases, with 29 bases left in between. Germline V gives CDR1 SGHNT, CDR2 YYREEE (reference sequence). The CDR3 has 18 amino acids. In nucleotides, the CDR3 is TGTGCCAGCAGTAGGGGACTTACTACCCTCACCGCTCTTGATGGCTACACCTTC. Translation: CASSRGLTTLTALDGYTF.

The chain carries TRBV6-2 or TRBV6-3 and TRBJ2-3; D is tentatively TRBD1 or TRBD2 (6 bases each). Germline CDR1 MNHEY, CDR2 SVGEGT. V was cut by 6 bases and J by 3 bases, with 31 bases left in between. The CDR3 contains 20 residues. For the CDR3, the DNA is TGTGCCAGCAGCATATCCCGAATCTACCAGATTGAGGGGGGAACAGATACGCAGTATTTT. Protein product: CASSISRIYQIEGGTDTQYF.

The rearrangement uses TRBV7-3 and TRBJ2-2, with a possible D match to TRBD2 (5 bases). The germline V gene encodes CDR1 SGHTA and CDR2 FQGTGA. V lost 4 bases and J lost 4, with 7 bases in between. This CDR3 contains 13 residues. The DNA for the CDR3 is TGTGCCAGCAGCTCAGGACTCACCGGGGAGCTGTTTTTT. It is translated as CASSSGLTGELFF.

The gene calls are TRBV27 and TRBJ2-4; maybe TRBD2 (5 bases). From germline, CDR1 is MNHEY and CDR2 SMNVEV (reference sequence). The germline V and J ends were trimmed by 5 bases and 6 bases, with 14 bases remaining between them. CDR3 size: 14 residues. The CDR3 DNA reads as TGTGCCAGCAGTCGATTCCCCGGAGGAAACATTCAGTACTTC. It codes for CASSRFPGGNIQYF.

CDR3 in amino acids: CASSPTGTGWVDIQYF. The CDR3 region has the DNA TGCGCCAGCAGCCCGACCGGGACAGGGTGGGTGGACATTCAGTACTTC. The gene calls are TRBV4-3 and TRBJ2-4; 9 nucleotides align to TRBD1. J lost 8 bases, V lost 4 bases, and 12 bases had no gene match. In germline, CDR1 is LGHNA, CDR2 YSLEER. This CDR3 spans 16 amino acids.

The chain links TRBV2 to TRBJ2-3, with 8 bases identical to TRBD1. After removal of 6 bases from V and 1 base from J, the junction contained 6 bases not matched to a gene. This CDR3 has 15 residues. Germline CDR1 SNHLY, CDR2 FYNNEI. CDR3 in amino acids: CASRRTGSGTDTQYF. The CDR3 region has the DNA TGTGCCAGCAGGCGGACAGGGTCAGGCACAGATACGCAGTATTTT.

The rearrangement links TRBV5-1 to TRBJ1-3; D is ambiguous. This CDR3 spans 13 amino acids. Germline CDR1 is SGHRS and CDR2 is YFSETQ. V lost 5 bases and J 0 bases, leaving 6 bases between the germline ends. CDR3 coding DNA: TGCGCCAGCAGAGAGGGCTCTGGAAACACCATATATTTT. Protein: CASREGSGNTIYF.

V and J are TRBV6-5 and TRBJ1-5, with 9 bases matching TRBD1. J gave up 7 bases and V 7 bases, and 8 bases lay outside the gene matches. The CDR3 sequence is 14 residues long. Germline values: CDR1 MNHEY, CDR2 SVGAGI. CDR3 in DNA: TGTGCCAGCAAGCCGGGACAGGGAACCCAGCCCCAGCATTTT. Translation: CASKPGQGTQPQHF.

The gene calls are TRBV6-1 and TRBJ1-2; no clear D gene. Germline CDR1 and CDR2: MNHNS and SASEGT. V lost 3 bases and J lost 4, with 18 bases in between. The CDR3 is 16 residues long. CDR3 loop: CASSDRFGEGGYGYTF. The CDR3 DNA follows: TGTGCCAGCAGTGATCGATTCGGGGAGGGCGGCTATGGCTACACCTTC.

V is TRBV6-2 or TRBV6-3 and J is TRBJ2-1, with TRBD2 matching 11 bases. V shed 5 bases, J shed 1 base, and the junction held 13 bases outside the gene matches. The CDR3 spans 19 residues. Germline V gene lookup returns CDR1 MNHEY and CDR2 SVGEGT. The CDR3 bases are TGTGCCAGCAGTCCCGGGACTAGCGGCCCCGAGTCGTCCTACAATGAGCAGTTCTTC. The encoded protein is CASSPGTSGPESSYNEQFF.

V gene TRBV28 combines with J gene TRBJ1-5; possibly TRBD1 for D (5 bases). The CDR3 loop spans 14 amino acids. Germline CDR1 reads MDHEN; CDR2 reads SYDVKM. V dropped 7 bases and J dropped 3 bases, with 13 bases sitting between them. DNA of the CDR3: TGTGCCAGCAAAACAGGAGACCTCAATCAGCCCCAGCATTTT. Translating it yields CASKTGDLNQPQHF. The full variable domain, with the rest looked up from reference TRBV28 and TRBJ1-5, is DVKVTQSSRYLVKRTGEKVFLECVQDMDHENMFWYRQDPGLGLRLIYFSYDVKMKEKGDIPEGYSVSREKKERFSLILESASTNQTSMYLCASKTGDLNQPQHFGDGTRLSIL.

This clone turned up a few times. This chain's CDR3 is CASSVWQGQGGYTF. The CDR3 DNA is TGTGCCAGTAGTGTCTGGCAGGGCCAGGGAGGCTACACCTTC. This chain connects TRBV19 to TRBJ1-2; perhaps TRBD1 as D (5 bases). V was trimmed by 5 bases and J by 8 bases, leaving 18 bases between them. The germline CDR1 and CDR2 sequences are LNHDA and SQIVND (reference sequence). This CDR3 is 14 amino acids long.

A single count supports this clone. The V gene is TRBV27, the J gene TRBJ2-7; TRBD1 matches at 7 bases. There are 14 residues in the CDR3. Trimming cost V 5 bases and J 3 bases; bases outside gene matches: 7. The V gene's germline CDR1 is MNHEY and CDR2 SMNVEV (reference sequence). CDR3 nucleotides: TGTGCCAGCAGTCCGTCACAGGGGTTCTACGAGCAGTACTTC. Translating gives CASSPSQGFYEQYF.

V usage is TRBV4-3 and J usage is TRBJ1-4, with D unclear. V was pared by 1 base and J by 5 bases, with 8 bases between. Per the germline V gene, CDR1 is LGHNA and CDR2 is YSLEER. This CDR3 comprises 14 residues. This chain's CDR3 is CASSQGSWNEKLFF. Written as DNA, the CDR3 is TGCGCCAGCAGCCAAGGGTCCTGGAATGAAAAACTGTTTTTT.

The chain combines TRBV7-2 with TRBJ1-6, with unresolved D. Germline CDR1 reads SGHTA; CDR2 reads FQGNSA. The CDR3 is 16 residues long. With 2 bases removed from V and 7 bases from J, the gap between germline ends came to 15 bases. The CDR3 coding sequence is TGTGCCAGCAGCTTAAAGAGGAACCCTAGGAATTCACCCCTCCACTTT. Its protein product is CASSLKRNPRNSPLHF.

The chain has TRBV10-3 and TRBJ1-1; unclear D gene. This CDR3 region has 12 residues. Germline CDR1 and CDR2: ENHRY and SYGVKD. V was trimmed by 8 bases and J by 1 base, leaving 8 bases between them. In DNA, the CDR3 is TGTGCCATCTCGACCTCGAACACTGAAGCTTTCTTT. It is translated as CAISTSNTEAFF.

The table lists this clone with a count of one. Other DNA sequences from this sample encode an identical CDR3 as well. This chain links TRBV12-3 or TRBV12-4 with TRBJ2-7; D gene uncertain. This CDR3 spans 11 amino acids. V lost 5 bases, J lost 6 bases, and 8 bases lay in between. In DNA, the CDR3 is TGTGCCAGCAGTGCCGGGCGCGAGCAGTACTTC. Its protein is CASSAGREQYF.

The chain combines TRBV5-1 with TRBJ1-3; D perhaps matches TRBD1 (5 bases). The CDR3 loop spans 15 amino acids. Trimming cost V 0 bases and J 0 bases, with 7 bases left between them. CDR1 SGHRS and CDR2 YFSETQ come from the germline V gene. DNA for the CDR3: TGCGCCAGCAGCTTGGGACAGCACTCTGGAAACACCATATATTTT. Protein: CASSLGQHSGNTIYF.

J is TRBJ2-1 and V is TRBV19; 8 nucleotides align to TRBD2. Germline assignment: CDR1 LNHDA and CDR2 SQIVND (reference sequence). Trimming cost V 0 bases and J 4 bases; bases outside gene matches: 8. The CDR3 has 17 amino acids. This CDR3 reads CASSIEGGTSWYNEQFF. DNA of the CDR3: TGTGCCAGTAGTATAGAGGGGGGGACTAGTTGGTACAATGAGCAGTTCTTC.